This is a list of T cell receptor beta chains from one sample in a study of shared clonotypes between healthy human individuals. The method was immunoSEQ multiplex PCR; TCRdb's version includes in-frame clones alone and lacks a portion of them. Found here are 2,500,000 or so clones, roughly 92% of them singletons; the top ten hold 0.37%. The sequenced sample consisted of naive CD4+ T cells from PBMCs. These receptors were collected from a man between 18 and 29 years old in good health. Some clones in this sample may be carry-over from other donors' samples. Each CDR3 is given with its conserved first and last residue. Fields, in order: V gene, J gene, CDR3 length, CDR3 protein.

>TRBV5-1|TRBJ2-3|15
CASSPGQGYSDTQYF
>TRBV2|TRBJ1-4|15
CASSLGTGGNEKLFF
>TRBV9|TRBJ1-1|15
CASSGTGGVNTEAFF
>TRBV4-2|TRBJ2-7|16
CASSQQHQRDSYEQYF
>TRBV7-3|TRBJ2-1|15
CASSLTQSSYNEQFF
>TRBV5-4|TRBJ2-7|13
CASSLPGGDEQYF
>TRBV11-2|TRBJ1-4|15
CASSLNRERSEKLFF
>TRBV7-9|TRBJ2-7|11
CASSLIGEQYF
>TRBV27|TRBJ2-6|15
CASSSTGSGANVLTF
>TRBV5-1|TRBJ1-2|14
CASSLVNSNYGYTF
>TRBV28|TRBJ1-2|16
CASSLQGTVPAYGYTF
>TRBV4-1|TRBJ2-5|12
CASSHGEGTQYF
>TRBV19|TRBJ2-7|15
CASISGAGAVYEQYF
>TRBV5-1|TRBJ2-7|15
CASSGTGTGRYEQYF
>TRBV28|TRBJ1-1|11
CASSLQGGAFF
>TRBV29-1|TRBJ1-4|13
CSVYRGFNEKLFF
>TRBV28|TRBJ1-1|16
CASSQTRQGADTEAFF
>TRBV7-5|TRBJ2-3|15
CVRSTDRGLTDTQYF
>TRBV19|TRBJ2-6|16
CASRDPLLSGANVLTF
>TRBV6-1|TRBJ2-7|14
CASEGFRLSYEQYF
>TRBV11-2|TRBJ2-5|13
CASSGQGTETQYF
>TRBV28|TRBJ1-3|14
CASSLWSNLNTIYF
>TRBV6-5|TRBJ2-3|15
CASSYSSKGTDTQYF
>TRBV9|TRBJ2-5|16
CASSVEGLAGGETQYF
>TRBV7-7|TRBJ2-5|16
CASSLSRDAPLGTQYF
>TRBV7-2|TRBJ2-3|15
CASSRGQGTGDTQYF
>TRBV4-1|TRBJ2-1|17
CASSQVPGLAGGPSQFF
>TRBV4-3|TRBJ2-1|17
CASSPSTPSGTYNEQFF
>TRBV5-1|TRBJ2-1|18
CASSLRGQGGSSYNEQFF
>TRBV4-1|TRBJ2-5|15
CASSQDWQRTETQYF